Shown below are 25 T cell receptor beta chains from a single sample sequenced in a study of PD-1 blockade in classical Hodgkin lymphoma. Time point here: cycle 4 day 1 (C4D1), after five to seven weeks of nivolumab. Each patient relapsed following autologous stem cell transplantation, and prior brentuximab vedotin exposure differed. The protocol was immunoSEQ multiplex PCR, while the TCRdb copy is restricted to in-frame clones and leaves out a portion. The repertoire holds 50,000 or so clones, with almost 90% as singletons. Specimen: peripheral blood mononuclear cells (PBMCs), collected before the fourth cycle of nivolumab. The receptors come from a human donor with classical Hodgkin lymphoma.

V and J are TRBV27 and TRBJ2-7; TRBD2 matches at 16 bases. J gave up 3 bases and V 5 bases, and 10 bases lay outside the gene matches. This CDR3 comprises 18 residues. The germline V gene has CDR1 MNHEY and CDR2 SMNVEV (reference sequence). CDR3 nucleotide sequence: TGTGCCAGCAGTCGGACCGGGACTAGCGGGAGGGCCGTCTACGAGCAGTACTTC. Residues: CASSRTGTSGRAVYEQYF.

This chain uses TRBV4-1 with TRBJ1-5; 8 nucleotides align to TRBD1. Germline lookup yields CDR1 MGHRA and CDR2 YSYEKL. This CDR3 has 15 residues. Losses at the gene ends were 4 bases for V and 5 bases for J; bases not matched to a gene: 7. CDR3 in amino acids: CASSLRDRGDQPQHF. The DNA for the CDR3 is TGCGCCAGCAGCCTAAGAGACAGGGGAGATCAGCCCCAGCATTTT.

The CDR3 nucleotides are TGTGCCAGCAGTGAAGGGCCCCTAGTTGGGGAGCTGTTTTTT. Protein: CASSEGPLVGELFF. The chain links TRBV6-1 to TRBJ2-2; D gene ambiguous. The CDR3 spans 14 residues. Trimming shortened V by 1 base and J by 8 bases, and 11 bases separated the two germline ends. Germline values: CDR1 MNHNS, CDR2 SASEGT.

The chain has TRBV9 and TRBJ2-1; D is perhaps TRBD2 (7 bases). CDR3 length: 14 residues. Trimming shortened V by 0 bases and J by 16 bases, and 20 bases separated the two germline ends. The germline gives CDR1 SGDLS, CDR2 YYNGEE. DNA of the CDR3: TGTGCCAGCAGCGTAGGAGTAGGGGGGGCCGGGATTTTCTTC. This gives the protein CASSVGVGGAGIFF.

The chain employs TRBV6-1 and TRBJ2-3; D may be TRBD1 (6 bases). This CDR3 has 15 residues. CDR1 is MNHNS and CDR2 is SASEGT in the germline V gene. Trimming left V 6 bases short and J 0 bases short, with 13 bases between. CDR3 residues: CASRDGQFSTDTQYF. The DNA of the CDR3 is TGTGCCAGCAGAGACGGACAGTTTAGCACAGATACGCAGTATTTT.

The CDR3 is CAWWVAMNTEAFF. CDR3 DNA: TGTGCCTGGTGGGTGGCCATGAACACTGAAGCTTTCTTT. The rearrangement links TRBV30 to TRBJ1-1; the D is unclear. The V gene's germline CDR1 is GTSNPN and CDR2 SVGIG (reference sequence). Trimming removed 5 bases at V and 0 bases at J, with 10 bases between. The CDR3 loop spans 13 amino acids.

This sequence joins TRBV7-9 and TRBJ1-2, with a weak D call TRBD1 (6 bases). Germline CDR1 reads SEHNR; CDR2 reads FQNEAQ (reference sequence). V was clipped by 5 bases and J by 1 base, with 11 bases between them. This CDR3 comprises 14 residues. The CDR3: CASSQGQSNYGYTF. Here the CDR3 DNA reads TGTGCCAGCAGCCAAGGACAGAGTAACTATGGCTACACCTTC.

The genes are TRBV9 and TRBJ2-3, with 9 bases matching TRBD2. Germline V gene data show CDR1 as SGDLS and CDR2 as YYNGEE. Germline trimming cut 0 bases from V and 6 bases from J; bases unmatched to any gene: 14. There are 18 residues in the CDR3. CDR3 residues: CASSVAPSGVAGADTQYF. The CDR3 DNA sequence: TGTGCCAGCAGCGTAGCCCCAAGCGGGGTAGCGGGAGCGGATACGCAGTATTTT.

The rearrangement joins TRBV5-1 to TRBJ2-7; TRBD1 matches at 8 bases. Trimming cost V 1 base and J 5 bases; bases outside gene matches: 8. This CDR3 comprises 15 residues. CDR1 and CDR2 (germline): SGHRS, YFSETQ. Here the CDR3 reads CASSLRGRGLDEQYF. CDR3 DNA: TGCGCCAGCAGCTTGAGGGGCAGGGGGCTTGACGAGCAGTACTTC.

V gene TRBV20-1 combines with J gene TRBJ2-1; no clear D. CDR3 length equals 11 residues. The V gene's germline CDR1 is DFQATT and CDR2 SNEGSKA (reference sequence). Trimming removed 1 base at V and 9 bases at J, with 7 bases between. CDR3 coding DNA: TGCAGTGCTAGAGGGCAGAGTGAGCAGTTCTTC. Protein sequence: CSARGQSEQFF.

This sequence joins TRBV5-1 and TRBJ2-2, with D hard to call. The V gene's germline CDR1 is SGHRS and CDR2 YFSETQ. The CDR3 is made up of 15 amino acids. Trimming stripped 0 bases from V and 0 bases from J, with 6 bases between. The CDR3 nucleotides read TGCGCCAGCAGCTTGGGTGACCCGAACACCGGGGAGCTGTTTTTT. Its translation: CASSLGDPNTGELFF.

CDR3 amino acids: CSAREKEQFF. DNA for the CDR3: TGCAGTGCTAGGGAAAAGGAGCAGTTCTTC. The chain couples TRBV20-1 to TRBJ2-1; no clear D. CDR3 length equals 10 residues. V dropped 3 bases and J dropped 10 bases, with 7 bases sitting between them. Germline V gene lookup returns CDR1 DFQATT and CDR2 SNEGSKA (reference sequence).

The chain recombines TRBV2 with TRBJ1-2; possible D gene TRBD1, 6 bases. Germline V CDR1 and CDR2: SNHLY, FYNNEI. Trimming shortened V by 7 bases and J by 12 bases, and 21 bases separated the two germline ends. This CDR3 has 13 amino acids. In DNA, the CDR3 is TGTGCCAGCAAGGGCGGGGGGCTCCTATGGGACACCTTC. Its translation is CASKGGGLLWDTF.

The rearrangement joins TRBV4-1 to TRBJ2-7; 9 nucleotides line up with TRBD1. The V gene end was trimmed by 5 bases and the J gene end by 5 bases; junction bases not matched to a gene: 19. In germline, CDR1 is MGHRA, CDR2 YSYEKL. CDR3 size: 18 residues. The CDR3 DNA reads TGCGCCAGCAGCGAACGCCGGACAGGGGTCGGTTCGGACCACGAGCAGTACTTC. It encodes CASSERRTGVGSDHEQYF.

This sequence joins TRBV18 and TRBJ2-2; TRBD1 matches 7 bases. The germline gives CDR1 KGHSH, CDR2 LQKENI. This CDR3 region has 18 residues. The ends lost 3 bases at V and 3 bases at J; junction bases unmatched: 13. CDR3 sequence (DNA): TGTGCCAGCTCACCCTGGGACAGTAGGGGTATTGACACCGGGGAGCTGTTTTTT. The encoded protein is CASSPWDSRGIDTGELFF. The full variable domain, its missing parts supplied by reference TRBV18 and TRBJ2-2, is NAGVMQNPRHLVRRRGQEARLRCSPMKGHSHVYWYRQLPEEGLKFMVYLQKENIIDESGMPKERFSAEFPKEGPSILRIQQVVRGDSAAYFCASSPWDSRGIDTGELFFGEGSRLTVL.

The CDR3 is CASSLSDSQPEAFF. DNA of the CDR3: TGTGCCAGCAGTTTGTCAGACTCGCAACCTGAAGCTTTCTTT. The chain carries TRBV28 and TRBJ1-1, with no clear D. Germline V gene lookup returns CDR1 MDHEN and CDR2 SYDVKM. This CDR3 contains 14 residues. Trimming shortened V by 3 bases and J by 6 bases, and 14 bases separated the two germline ends.

The chain uses TRBV28 and TRBJ1-1; TRBD1 aligns across 7 bases. V was pared by 5 bases and J by 2 bases, with 11 bases of the junction left unmatched. The germline gives CDR1 MDHEN, CDR2 SYDVKM. The CDR3 spans 16 residues. The DNA of the CDR3 is TGTGCCAGCAGTCGACGGGACAGCCCTGTTAACACTGAAGCTTTCTTT. Encoded protein: CASSRRDSPVNTEAFF.

The V call is TRBV4-1, the J call TRBJ2-2; D tentatively fits TRBD1 or TRBD2 (5 bases each). CDR1 and CDR2 from the germline V gene are MGHRA and YSYEKL. The ends were cut back, 1 base at V and 5 bases at J, with 23 bases in the middle. The CDR3 length is 19 residues. This chain's CDR3 is CASSQAPQGPRIRTGELFF. The CDR3 DNA sequence: TGCGCCAGCAGCCAAGCCCCCCAGGGACCTCGTATCCGGACCGGGGAGCTGTTTTTT.

This clone has more than one count but fewer than ten. This chain connects TRBV2 to TRBJ1-1; a weak D match, TRBD1 (5 bases). V was shortened by 5 bases and J by 3 bases, with 13 bases between the two germline ends. Germline values: CDR1 SNHLY, CDR2 FYNNEI. The CDR3 contains 14 residues. The CDR3 nucleotides are TGTGCCAGCAGTCTGGGGACGAGGTACACTGAAGCTTTCTTT. It translates to CASSLGTRYTEAFF.

The DNA of the CDR3 is TGTGCCAGCAGCTCCTTGGACAGGGGGGCCTACAATGAGCAGTTCTTC. This encodes CASSSLDRGAYNEQFF. This rearrangement joins TRBV5-5 to TRBJ2-1; 10 nucleotides agree with TRBD1. The CDR3 is 16 amino acids. V trimming: 3 bases; J trimming: 2 bases; junction bases outside the gene matches: 5. Per the germline V gene, CDR1 is SGHKS and CDR2 is YYEKEE (reference sequence).

The chain combines TRBV5-1 with TRBJ2-3; D may be TRBD1 or TRBD2 (6 bases each). This CDR3 has 15 residues. The germline V gene encodes CDR1 SGHRS and CDR2 YFSETQ. Trimming pared 4 bases from V and 4 bases from J, leaving 16 bases between. CDR3 region: CASSGGTKVADTQYF. The CDR3 coding sequence is TGCGCCAGCAGCGGAGGGACAAAGGTAGCAGATACGCAGTATTTT.

The chain links TRBV30 to TRBJ2-1; D is ambiguous. Germline values: CDR1 GTSNPN, CDR2 SVGIG (reference sequence). V was shortened by 5 bases and J by 9 bases, with 11 bases between the two germline ends. The CDR3 contains 11 residues. CDR3 loop: CAWETLGEQFF. The DNA of the CDR3 is TGTGCCTGGGAAACCCTCGGTGAGCAGTTCTTC.

V gene TRBV6-1 combines with J gene TRBJ2-2, with no clear D. V lost 1 base and J 4 bases, leaving 10 bases between the germline ends. Germline V CDR1 and CDR2: MNHNS, SASEGT. The CDR3 has 15 amino acids. The CDR3 bases are TGTGCCAGCAGTGAAGGGTGGCAGATCACCGGGGAGCTGTTTTTT. It specifies CASSEGWQITGELFF.

In its sample, this clone was seen once. The chain links TRBV10-2 to TRBJ2-2; D perhaps matches TRBD1 (6 bases). Germline V gene sequence: CDR1 WSHSY, CDR2 SAAADI. V lost 2 bases to trimming and J lost 6 bases, with 10 bases between them. The CDR3 contains 14 residues. CDR3 nucleotide sequence: TGCGCCAGCAGTGAGAAAGGGGGACCCGGGGAGCTGTTTTTT. The encoded protein is CASSEKGGPGELFF.

This chain connects TRBV5-1 to TRBJ2-1; 11 bases fit TRBD1. This CDR3 is built from 15 residues. CDR1 is SGHRS, CDR2 YFSETQ, per germline. V was pared by 4 bases and J by 3 bases, with 3 bases of the junction left unmatched. As DNA, the CDR3 is TGCGCCAGCAGCAAAGGGACAGGGGGCTACAATGAGCAGTTCTTC. Residues: CASSKGTGGYNEQFF. The full variable domain, rest sourced from reference TRBV5-1 and TRBJ2-1, is KAGVTQTPRYLIKTRGQQVTLSCSPISGHRSVSWYQQTPGQGLQFLFEYFSETQRNKGNFPGRFSGRQFSNSRSEMNVSTLELGDSALYLCASSKGTGGYNEQFFGPGTRLTVL.